This T cell receptor beta chain was sequenced in a study of blood T cell repertoires in COVID-19. Clones were sequenced by immunoSEQ multiplex PCR, and TCRdb holds only the in-frame ones, with some missing. Here the sample spans 150,000 to 200,000 clones, approximately 79% being singletons. The CDR3 consists of 14 residues. The ends lost 5 bases at V and 9 bases at J; junction bases unmatched: 7. The germline gives CDR1 MDHEN, CDR2 SYDVKM. Sequences were obtained from peripheral blood. The chain employs TRBV28 and TRBJ1-5, with 10 bases matching TRBD1. The clonotype originates from a woman aged 80 or older with acute or convalescent COVID-19. The CDR3 nucleotides read TGTGCCAGCAGTCCGGGACAGGGGCGCCGGCCCCAGCATTTT. Its translation: CASSPGQGRRPQHF.